Listed here are 29 T cell receptor beta chains from one sample, sequenced in a study of control samples from healthy donors and cancer patients. Using immunoSEQ multiplex PCR, the repertoire was profiled, and TCRdb retains in-frame clones only, with some absent. The sample holds about 180,000 clones; approximately 92% are singletons and the top ten take more than 1.3%. Sequenced sample: blood. These receptor sequences come from a man aged 30-40 years in good health.

A remark on this clone: An end of the junction differs from the germline gene, which may be a read error. The chain links TRBV6-1 to TRBJ2-7; tentative D call: TRBD1 (6 bases). The CDR3 loop spans 11 amino acids. The germline CDR1 and CDR2 sequences are MNHNS and SASEGT. CDR3 sequence: CASSEDRDTVF. CDR3 in DNA: TGTGCCAGCAGTGAAGACCGGGACACCGTTTTT.

V usage is TRBV19 and J usage is TRBJ1-5; unclear D gene. Germline CDR1 reads LNHDA; CDR2 reads SQIVND (reference sequence). The V and J ends lost 5 bases and 0 bases respectively, with 11 bases between them. The CDR3 runs to 15 residues. The CDR3 sequence is CASSWSAFSNQPQHF. The CDR3 region has the DNA TGTGCCAGTAGTTGGTCAGCCTTTAGCAATCAGCCCCAGCATTTT.

This chain joins TRBV27 and TRBJ1-1; no firm D call. Trimming shortened V by 7 bases and J by 2 bases, and 11 bases separated the two germline ends. Germline CDR1 reads MNHEY; CDR2 reads SMNVEV (reference sequence). The CDR3 loop spans 13 amino acids. The CDR3 DNA follows: TGTGCCAGCACTCCAGGCGCCAACACTGAAGCTTTCTTT. It encodes CASTPGANTEAFF.

The J gene is TRBJ2-3, the V gene TRBV15, with 11 bases aligning to TRBD1. Germline values: CDR1 LNHNV, CDR2 YYDKDF (reference sequence). The CDR3 has 16 amino acids. J was trimmed by 0 bases and V by 1 base; bases with no gene match: 0. The CDR3 bases are TGTGCCACCAGCAGAGGGACAGGGGGCAGCACAGATACGCAGTATTTT. It yields the protein CATSRGTGGSTDTQYF.

CDR3 DNA sequence: TGCGCCAGCAGCTTGAGTAGCTCGCCCAACGTCCTGACTTTC. Translation gives CASSLSSSPNVLTF. The chain uses TRBV5-1 and TRBJ2-6; no clear D. Looked up from germline, CDR1 is SGHRS and CDR2 is YFSETQ. The V and J ends lost 1 base and 8 bases respectively, with 10 bases between them. There are 14 residues in the CDR3. The whole variable domain, filled in from reference TRBV5-1 and TRBJ2-6, reads KAGVTQTPRYLIKTRGQQVTLSCSPISGHRSVSWYQQTPGQGLQFLFEYFSETQRNKGNFPGRFSGRQFSNSRSEMNVSTLELGDSALYLCASSLSSSPNVLTFGAGSRLTVL.

This clone was observed a single time. Here the CDR3 reads CATGTGPNTEAFF. In DNA, the CDR3 is TGTGCCACCGGGACAGGTCCGAACACTGAAGCTTTCTTT. The chain carries TRBV19 and TRBJ1-1; 8 positions agree with TRBD1. Per germline, CDR1 LNHDA and CDR2 SQIVND (reference sequence). The CDR3 consists of 13 residues. Losses at the gene ends were 10 bases for V and 1 base for J; bases not matched to a gene: 5.

This rearrangement joins TRBV27 to TRBJ1-2; D perhaps matches TRBD1 (6 bases). Trimming stripped 4 bases from V and 10 bases from J, with 19 bases between. This CDR3 has 14 amino acids. Germline CDR1 is MNHEY and CDR2 is SMNVEV (reference sequence). For the CDR3, the DNA is TGTGCCAGCAGTTCCCTACTGGACAGCCTAGACTACACCTTC. It translates to CASSSLLDSLDYTF.

The V and J genes are TRBV28 and TRBJ1-1; 7 bases are a match to TRBD1. CDR3 size: 15 residues. Germline-derived CDR1 and CDR2 are MDHEN and SYDVKM. The V segment lost 8 bases and the J segment 1 base; nucleotides outside the gene matches: 10. CDR3 region: CASYVGGQSNTEAFF. In nucleotides, the CDR3 is TGTGCCAGCTATGTTGGGGGACAGTCGAACACTGAAGCTTTCTTT.

V usage is TRBV5-8 and J usage is TRBJ2-7; no clear D gene. The germline CDR1 and CDR2 sequences are SGHTS and YDEGEE. The CDR3 loop spans 14 amino acids. V was shortened by 1 base and J by 0 bases, with 8 bases between the two germline ends. The CDR3 coding sequence is TGTGCCAGCAGCTTGATACAGCGCTCCTACGAGCAGTACTTC. It specifies CASSLIQRSYEQYF.

V usage is TRBV30 and J usage is TRBJ1-2, with D hard to call. V lost 3 bases, J lost 5 bases, and 13 bases lay in between. In germline, CDR1 is GTSNPN, CDR2 SVGIG (reference sequence). This CDR3 is 13 amino acids long. The CDR3 is CAWSSTGPYGYTF. The DNA for the CDR3 is TGTGCCTGGAGCTCAACGGGCCCTTATGGCTACACCTTC.

This clone has a handful of counts. The rearrangement joins TRBV10-1 to TRBJ2-7; unclear D gene. Germline values: CDR1 WNHNN, CDR2 SYGVQD (reference sequence). This CDR3 comprises 11 residues. The V end lost 2 bases, the J end lost 4 bases, and 3 bases lay between the germline ends. The CDR3 spells CASSEGYEQYF. CDR3 in DNA: TGCGCCAGCAGTGAGGGATACGAGCAGTACTTC.

In this sample, this clone turned up once. The rearrangement uses TRBV19 and TRBJ1-1; TRBD1 might be the D (5 bases). Per germline, CDR1 LNHDA and CDR2 SQIVND (reference sequence). The length of the CDR3 is 13 residues. Trimming took off 7 bases at V and 0 bases at J, with 9 bases between the two ends. CDR3 amino acids: CASIAGLNTEAFF. In DNA form, the CDR3 reads TGTGCCAGTATAGCAGGGTTGAACACTGAAGCTTTCTTT.

The V call is TRBV9, the J call TRBJ2-1; 12 positions agree with TRBD2. The CDR3 covers 15 residues. V trimming: 3 bases; J trimming: 5 bases; junction bases outside the gene matches: 3. Germline CDR1 is SGDLS and CDR2 is YYNGEE. CDR3 protein: CASSEGLAGHNEQFF. Here the CDR3 DNA reads TGTGCCAGCAGCGAGGGACTAGCGGGTCACAATGAGCAGTTCTTC.

V is TRBV4-1 and J is TRBJ2-1; D is uncertain. V was cut by 1 base and J by 12 bases, with 13 bases left in between. From germline, CDR1 is MGHRA and CDR2 YSYEKL. CDR3 length: 13 residues. The CDR3 region has the DNA TGCGCCAGCAGCCAAGTAGGCGCCCGCGGGCAGTTCTTC. This gives the protein CASSQVGARGQFF.

The chain uses TRBV14 and TRBJ1-4; D ambiguous. Trimming stripped 5 bases from V and 1 base from J, with 8 bases between. Germline-derived CDR1 and CDR2 are SGHDN and FVKESK. This CDR3 comprises 14 residues. CDR3 region: CASSGPGTNEKLFF. DNA of the CDR3: TGTGCCAGCAGCGGGCCTGGAACTAATGAAAAACTGTTTTTT.

V usage is TRBV7-9 and J usage is TRBJ2-5; 9 bases align to TRBD2. V gave up 3 bases and J gave up 5 bases; unmatched junction bases: 4. The CDR3 spans 14 residues. The germline gives CDR1 SEHNR, CDR2 FQNEAQ (reference sequence). This chain's CDR3 is CASSLREGRETQYF. Written as DNA, the CDR3 is TGTGCCAGCAGCTTGCGGGAGGGCCGGGAGACCCAGTACTTC. The variable domain in full, with the rest retrieved from reference TRBV7-9 and TRBJ2-5, is DTGVSQNPRHKITKRGQNVTFRCDPISEHNRLYWYRQTLGQGPEFLTYFQNEAQLEKSRLLSDRFSAERPKGSFSTLEIQRTEQGDSAMYLCASSLREGRETQYFGPGTRLLVL.

The chain links TRBV4-3 to TRBJ2-7; D assignment may be TRBD1 or TRBD2 (6 bases each). The CDR3 totals 15 residues. Trimming took off 1 base at V and 3 bases at J, with 13 bases between the two ends. Germline CDR1 reads LGHNA; CDR2 reads YSLEER. This CDR3 is CASSQVARGGYEQYF. For the CDR3, the DNA is TGCGCCAGCAGCCAAGTGGCCAGGGGAGGCTACGAGCAGTACTTC.

The chain combines TRBV24-1 with TRBJ1-2; a possible D gene is TRBD1 (6 bases). The CDR3 has 12 amino acids. Trimming removed 4 bases at V and 5 bases at J, with 7 bases between. Germline V gene lookup returns CDR1 KGHDR and CDR2 SFDVKD. The CDR3 region has the DNA TGTGCCACCAGTGAACAGGGTTATGGCTACACCTTC. It translates to CATSEQGYGYTF.

This sequence joins TRBV9 and TRBJ2-5; D is possibly TRBD2 (6 bases). The V end was cut by 0 bases, the J end by 4 bases, with 19 bases between. The CDR3 is 17 amino acids. CDR1 SGDLS and CDR2 YYNGEE come from the germline V gene. The chain's CDR3 is CASSVALSGSSGETQYF. The CDR3 DNA is TGTGCCAGCAGCGTAGCTTTAAGCGGGTCCTCGGGAGAGACCCAGTACTTC.

The chain couples TRBV13 to TRBJ2-1, with TRBD2 identical over 12 bases. V lost 5 bases to trimming and J lost 4 bases; unmatched junction nucleotides: 6. The CDR3 has 16 residues. Germline CDR1 is PRHDT and CDR2 is FYEKMQ (reference sequence). The CDR3 loop is CASSTGTSGRYNEQFF. In DNA form, the CDR3 reads TGTGCCAGCAGCACAGGGACTAGCGGGCGGTACAATGAGCAGTTCTTC.

J is TRBJ1-5 and V is TRBV10-2; a weak D match, TRBD1 (5 bases). Germline V gives CDR1 WSHSY, CDR2 SAAADI. Trimming cost V 3 bases and J 2 bases, with 11 bases left between them. CDR3 size: 15 residues. CDR3 sequence: CASSDQGWGNQPQHF. Written as DNA, the CDR3 is TGCGCCAGCAGTGACCAGGGCTGGGGCAATCAGCCCCAGCATTTT.

This chain joins TRBV2 and TRBJ2-1; possible D gene TRBD1, 5 bases. Looked up from germline, CDR1 is SNHLY and CDR2 is FYNNEI. Trimming cost V 9 bases and J 12 bases, with 21 bases left between them. This CDR3 has 13 amino acids. CDR3 coding DNA: TGTGCCAGTGGATTGGGGCTAGAGGTTAGGCAGTTCTTC. Its protein is CASGLGLEVRQFF. The full variable domain, completed using reference TRBV2 and TRBJ2-1, is EPEVTQTPSHQVTQMGQEVILRCVPISNHLYFYWYRQILGQKVEFLVSFYNNEISEKSEIFDDQFSVERPDGSNFTLKIRSTKLEDSAMYFCASGLGLEVRQFFGPGTRLTVL.

The J gene is TRBJ2-2, the V gene TRBV18; 9 positions match TRBD1. Germline lookup yields CDR1 KGHSH and CDR2 LQKENI. CDR3 length: 16 residues. V lost 3 bases to trimming and J lost 2 bases; unmatched junction nucleotides: 4. For the CDR3, the DNA is TGTGCCAGCTCACCGTCGGGACAGGGTAACACCGGGGAGCTGTTTTTT. Translated, it gives CASSPSGQGNTGELFF. The full variable domain, rest sourced from reference TRBV18 and TRBJ2-2, is NAGVMQNPRHLVRRRGQEARLRCSPMKGHSHVYWYRQLPEEGLKFMVYLQKENIIDESGMPKERFSAEFPKEGPSILRIQQVVRGDSAAYFCASSPSGQGNTGELFFGEGSRLTVL.

The chain's CDR3 is CASSDSIKGAARYGYTF. Here the CDR3 DNA reads TGTGCCAGCAGTGACTCGATCAAGGGGGCCGCCCGCTATGGCTACACCTTC. This sequence joins TRBV6-4 and TRBJ1-2; TRBD1 agrees at 7 bases. V was clipped by 0 bases and J by 4 bases; unmatched bases: 11. Per the germline V gene, CDR1 is MRHNA and CDR2 is SNTAGT. The CDR3 consists of 17 residues.

The chain uses TRBV12-5 and TRBJ2-7, with D unclear. V gave up 5 bases and J gave up 3 bases, with 5 bases separating them. CDR1 is LGHNT and CDR2 is FRNRAP in the germline V gene. This CDR3 has 11 residues. CDR3 DNA sequence: TGTGCTAGTGGTCCAGGCTACGAGCAGTACTTC. Protein sequence: CASGPGYEQYF.

The gene calls are TRBV28 and TRBJ2-3; 10 positions match TRBD1. CDR3 length: 18 amino acids. Trimming took 9 bases from V and 2 from J; bases not matched to a gene: 17. Germline-derived CDR1 and CDR2 are MDHEN and SYDVKM. CDR3 in amino acids: CASGTGAAPATVTDTQYF. The CDR3 nucleotides are TGTGCCAGTGGGACAGGGGCGGCACCAGCCACCGTCACAGATACGCAGTATTTT.

The J gene is TRBJ2-2, the V gene TRBV3-1 (or the pseudogene TRBV3-2); tentative D call: TRBD1 (6 bases). The V and J ends lost 4 bases and 2 bases respectively, with 14 bases between them. Germline CDR1 is LGHDT and CDR2 is YNNKEL (reference sequence). The CDR3 spans 16 residues. CDR3 protein: CASSPRRTANTGELFF. The CDR3 coding sequence is TGTGCCAGCAGCCCCCGGAGGACAGCCAACACCGGGGAGCTGTTTTTT.

The V gene is TRBV10-3, the J gene TRBJ2-5, with 7 bases matching TRBD1. Unmatched junction bases numbered 8, after V lost 5 bases and J lost 5 bases. Germline V gene sequence: CDR1 ENHRY, CDR2 SYGVKD. The CDR3 length is 14 residues. The CDR3 region has the DNA TGTGCCATCAGTTCGGGACAGTCTGGGGAGACCCAGTACTTC. Translating gives CAISSGQSGETQYF.

The chain uses TRBV18 and TRBJ2-3; 7 bases are a match to TRBD2. The CDR3 has 15 residues. Trimming took 6 bases from V and 5 from J; bases not matched to a gene: 11. Germline-derived CDR1 and CDR2 are KGHSH and LQKENI. CDR3 loop: CASSAREGAVDTQYF. CDR3 sequence (DNA): TGTGCCAGCTCGGCCAGGGAGGGTGCTGTAGATACGCAGTATTTT.